This T cell receptor beta chain was found in a study of cytomegalovirus exposure and HLA in healthy donors. Study-level points and caveats: At a 0.05 false discovery rate, a later analysis found some 17,000 TCR beta sequences to be associated with HLA alleles.

PCR used 60 Vbeta primers and 13 Jbeta primers. Only in-frame clones appear in the TCRdb table, and some are missing; sequencing was by immunoSEQ multiplex PCR. Its table records 200,000 to 250,000 clones. V dropped 4 bases and J dropped 7; count of bases not matched to a gene: 8. Germline V gene lookup returns CDR1 SNHLY and CDR2 FYNNEI. This CDR3 is 15 amino acids long. Worth noting for this clone: Its antigen is not known.

This TCR was recovered from a girl aged 2-15 years in good health and CMV-seropositive. Sequencing was carried out using PBMCs. The chain couples TRBV2 to TRBJ2-7; 12 bases are shared with TRBD2. CDR3 DNA: TGTGCCAGCAGTGGGACTAGCGGGGTTATGGGGGAGCAGTACTTC. It is translated as CASSGTSGVMGEQYF.